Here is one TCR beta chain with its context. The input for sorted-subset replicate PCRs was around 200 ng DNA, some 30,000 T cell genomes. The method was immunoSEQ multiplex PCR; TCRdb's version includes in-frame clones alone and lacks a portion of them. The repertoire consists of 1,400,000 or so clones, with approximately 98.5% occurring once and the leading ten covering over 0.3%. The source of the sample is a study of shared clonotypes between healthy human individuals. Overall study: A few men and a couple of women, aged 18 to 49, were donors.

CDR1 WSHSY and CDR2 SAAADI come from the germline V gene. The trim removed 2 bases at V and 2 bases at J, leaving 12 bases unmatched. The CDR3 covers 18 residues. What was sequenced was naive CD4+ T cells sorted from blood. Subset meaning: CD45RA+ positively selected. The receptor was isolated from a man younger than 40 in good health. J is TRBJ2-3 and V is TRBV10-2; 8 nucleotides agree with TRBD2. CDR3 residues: CASSEPTGGRLLTDTQYF. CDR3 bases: TGCGCCAGCAGTGAGCCCACGGGCGGGAGGCTTCTCACAGATACGCAGTATTTT.